These 32 T cell receptor beta chains share one sample of origin, sequenced in a study of blood T cell repertoires in COVID-19. Sequencing was performed with immunoSEQ multiplex PCR; in TCRdb, only in-frame clones are kept and a portion is missing. Of about 49,000 clones listed, about 88% are singletons. Material for sequencing was peripheral blood. All receptors derive from a man between 40 and 49 years old with active COVID-19.

The chain is built from TRBV5-1 and TRBJ1-2; a weak D match, TRBD1 (5 bases). This CDR3 has 15 residues. V lost 0 bases to trimming and J lost 4 bases, with 13 bases between them. The germline V gene has CDR1 SGHRS and CDR2 YFSETQ. This CDR3 is CASSLGQQTIYGYTF. As DNA, the CDR3 is TGCGCCAGCAGCTTGGGACAGCAAACGATCTATGGCTACACCTTC.

This rearrangement joins TRBV7-9 to TRBJ2-4; 10 bases match TRBD2. CDR1 is SEHNR and CDR2 is FQNEAQ in the germline V gene (reference sequence). V lost 6 bases to trimming and J lost 8 bases; unmatched junction nucleotides: 19. The CDR3 covers 18 residues. The chain's CDR3 is CASSYTTIGPSGRHIQYF. The CDR3 region has the DNA TGTGCCAGCAGTTACACCACAATCGGTCCTAGCGGGAGACACATTCAGTACTTC.

This chain links TRBV6-5 with TRBJ2-7; TRBD2 aligns across 7 bases. V was clipped by 0 bases and J by 5 bases; unmatched bases: 7. Germline V gene sequence: CDR1 MNHEY, CDR2 SVGAGI. The CDR3 runs 15 residues. CDR3 residues: CASSYSSGGSHEQYF. The CDR3 DNA reads TGTGCCAGCAGTTACTCGTCCGGCGGGAGCCACGAGCAGTACTTC.

This clone was counted between two and nine times. This rearrangement joins TRBV28 to TRBJ1-5; D not resolved. Trimming removed 10 bases from V and 0 bases from J, with 13 bases in between. Per germline, CDR1 MDHEN and CDR2 SYDVKM. The CDR3 loop spans 14 amino acids. This CDR3 reads CATELEDSNQPQHF. The DNA for the CDR3 is TGTGCCACGGAACTGGAGGATAGCAATCAGCCCCAGCATTTT. Combining the CDR3 with reference TRBV28 and TRBJ1-5 gives the whole variable domain DVKVTQSSRYLVKRTGEKVFLECVQDMDHENMFWYRQDPGLGLRLIYFSYDVKMKEKGDIPEGYSVSREKKERFSLILESASTNQTSMYLCATELEDSNQPQHFGDGTRLSIL.

This clone has a single count. V is TRBV7-9 and J is TRBJ2-5, with D possibly TRBD2 on 6 matching bases. The CDR3 spans 14 residues. Germline V CDR1 and CDR2: SEHNR, FQNEAQ (reference sequence). V was shortened by 2 bases and J by 8 bases, with 15 bases between the two germline ends. CDR3 protein: CASSLTELAGTQYF. Written as DNA, the CDR3 is TGTGCCAGCAGCTTAACCGAGCTCGCGGGAACCCAGTACTTC.

The V gene is TRBV2, the J gene TRBJ2-1; TRBD2 aligns across 10 bases. Trimming cost V 3 bases and J 9 bases; bases outside gene matches: 5. This CDR3 is 14 amino acids long. Germline lookup yields CDR1 SNHLY and CDR2 FYNNEI. The CDR3 DNA reads TGTGCCAGCAGTGAGGGACTAGCGACTAGTGAGCAGTTCTTC. Translated: CASSEGLATSEQFF.

The chain has TRBV19 and TRBJ2-7, with 7 positions matching TRBD1. There are 14 residues in the CDR3. Trimming cost V 5 bases and J 12 bases; bases outside gene matches: 16. Germline values: CDR1 LNHDA, CDR2 SQIVND (reference sequence). CDR3: CASSPTGDPNHPYF. The CDR3 DNA is TGTGCCAGTAGTCCCACAGGGGACCCCAACCACCCGTACTTC.

V and J are TRBV13 and TRBJ1-6, with TRBD1 as a possible D gene (5 bases). The CDR3 totals 14 residues. Trimming stripped 5 bases from V and 8 bases from J, with 13 bases between. The germline V gene encodes CDR1 PRHDT and CDR2 FYEKMQ (reference sequence). CDR3 sequence (DNA): TGTGCCAGCAGCCAGACAGCCGATGATTCACCCCTCCACTTT. Its protein product is CASSQTADDSPLHF.

The chain joins TRBV20-1 to TRBJ2-1; D ambiguous. This CDR3 comprises 11 residues. V was trimmed by 1 base and J by 7 bases, leaving 5 bases between them. The germline gives CDR1 DFQATT, CDR2 SNEGSKA (reference sequence). CDR3 bases: TGCAGTGCTAGAGTCAGGAATGAGCAGTTCTTC. This gives the protein CSARVRNEQFF.

V is TRBV5-1 and J is TRBJ2-7; 7 nucleotides align to TRBD2. The CDR3 is 15 residues long. Germline-derived CDR1 and CDR2 are SGHRS and YFSETQ. Trimming removed 4 bases from V and 0 bases from J; junction bases left unmatched: 7. CDR3 loop: CASSLQSGDSYEQYF. In DNA, the CDR3 is TGCGCCAGCAGCCTTCAGAGCGGGGACTCCTACGAGCAGTACTTC. Full variable domain (rest looked up from reference TRBV5-1 and TRBJ2-7): KAGVTQTPRYLIKTRGQQVTLSCSPISGHRSVSWYQQTPGQGLQFLFEYFSETQRNKGNFPGRFSGRQFSNSRSEMNVSTLELGDSALYLCASSLQSGDSYEQYFGPGTRLTVT.

The genes are TRBV6-5 and TRBJ1-1; tentative D call: TRBD1 (6 bases). The V gene's germline CDR1 is MNHEY and CDR2 SVGAGI. The CDR3 is 15 residues long. The germline V and J ends were trimmed by 7 bases and 5 bases, with 20 bases remaining between them. In DNA form, the CDR3 reads TGTGCCAGCACCTTAGGGGGGGCTTCGGGGACTGAAGCTTTCTTT. This translates into CASTLGGASGTEAFF.

J is TRBJ2-3 and V is TRBV7-9; 14 nucleotides align to TRBD2. The CDR3 is made up of 18 amino acids. In germline, CDR1 is SEHNR, CDR2 FQNEAQ (reference sequence). Unmatched junction bases numbered 10, after V lost 2 bases and J lost 6 bases. The DNA of the CDR3 is TGTGCCAGCAGCTTATCCCAGACTAGCGGGAGGGCCGCCGATACGCAGTATTTT. It is translated as CASSLSQTSGRAADTQYF. The full variable domain, rest sourced from reference TRBV7-9 and TRBJ2-3, is DTGVSQNPRHKITKRGQNVTFRCDPISEHNRLYWYRQTLGQGPEFLTYFQNEAQLEKSRLLSDRFSAERPKGSFSTLEIQRTEQGDSAMYLCASSLSQTSGRAADTQYFGPGTRLTVL.

The rearrangement links TRBV5-1 to TRBJ2-1; the D gene is possibly TRBD1 (5 bases). The germline CDR1 and CDR2 sequences are SGHRS and YFSETQ. This CDR3 has 15 residues. The V end lost 4 bases, the J end lost 1 base, and 12 bases lay between the germline ends. In DNA form, the CDR3 reads TGCGCCAGCAGCACCCGACAGCGATCCTACAATGAGCAGTTCTTC. It translates to CASSTRQRSYNEQFF.

This clone was seen a single time. The V gene is TRBV7-2, the J gene TRBJ2-1; weak D call: TRBD2 (6 bases). V was shortened by 5 bases and J by 2 bases, with 13 bases between the two germline ends. From germline, CDR1 is SGHTA and CDR2 FQGNSA. The CDR3 totals 15 residues. CDR3 DNA sequence: TGTGCCAGCAGCGTCGGGACTGCTGCCTACAATGAGCAGTTCTTC. Protein sequence: CASSVGTAAYNEQFF.

The rearrangement links TRBV7-3 to TRBJ2-1; 7 bases are shared with TRBD2. V shed 0 bases and J 7 bases; nucleotides not matched to a gene: 3. Looked up from germline, CDR1 is SGHTA and CDR2 is FQGTGA. The CDR3 covers 14 residues. The CDR3: CASSLTRERNEQFF. Written as DNA, the CDR3 is TGTGCCAGCAGCTTAACGCGGGAGAGGAATGAGCAGTTCTTC.

The chain has TRBV28 and TRBJ2-4, with D possibly being TRBD1 (5 bases). Looked up from germline, CDR1 is MDHEN and CDR2 is SYDVKM. V lost 6 bases to trimming and J lost 0 bases, with 9 bases between them. The CDR3 length is 14 residues. The CDR3 sequence: CASRGLKAKNIQYF. CDR3 nucleotide sequence: TGTGCCAGCAGGGGGCTTAAAGCCAAAAACATTCAGTACTTC.

This rearrangement joins TRBV6-1 to TRBJ1-5; the D gene is possibly TRBD1 (5 bases). The CDR3 covers 14 residues. From germline, CDR1 is MNHNS and CDR2 SASEGT. V shed 2 bases and J shed 3 bases, with 8 bases lying between them. The chain's CDR3 is CASSEQGVNQPQHF. CDR3 sequence (DNA): TGTGCCAGCAGTGAACAGGGCGTCAATCAGCCCCAGCATTTT.

The chain is built from TRBV7-2 and TRBJ2-4, with unresolved D. This CDR3 is 16 amino acids long. The V end lost 1 base, the J end lost 0 bases, and 10 bases lay between the germline ends. Germline loops: CDR1 SGHTA, CDR2 FQGNSA. This CDR3 is CASSLVSGLAKNIQYF. The CDR3 coding sequence is TGTGCCAGCAGCTTAGTTTCGGGTCTAGCCAAAAACATTCAGTACTTC.

This clone was counted once. This chain connects TRBV5-1 to TRBJ1-1; D remains unclear. This CDR3 has 14 residues. Germline V lookup: CDR1 SGHRS, CDR2 YFSETQ. V shed 2 bases and J shed 1 base, with 9 bases lying between them. CDR3 sequence reads: CASSFGERNTEAFF. CDR3 sequence (DNA): TGCGCCAGCAGCTTCGGGGAACGGAACACTGAAGCTTTCTTT.

This chain links TRBV28 with TRBJ1-2, with D possibly being TRBD1 (5 bases). The CDR3 runs 12 residues. Germline assignment: CDR1 MDHEN and CDR2 SYDVKM. Trimming left V 8 bases short and J 5 bases short, with 12 bases between. The CDR3 bases are TGTGCCAGCGTGGGGGGGATTTATGGCTACACCTTC. Translating gives CASVGGIYGYTF.

The rearrangement links TRBV6-5 to TRBJ1-5, with D perhaps matching TRBD1 (5 bases). V was pared by 6 bases and J by 3 bases, with 9 bases between. The CDR3 sequence is 13 residues long. CDR1 MNHEY and CDR2 SVGAGI come from the germline V gene. CDR3 region: CASSDRFNQPQHF. The CDR3, as DNA: TGTGCCAGCAGCGACAGATTCAATCAGCCCCAGCATTTT.

This chain links TRBV5-6 with TRBJ1-1; TRBD1 aligns across 7 bases. The CDR3 has 16 residues. Per the germline V gene, CDR1 is SGHDT and CDR2 is YYEEEE. V gave up 1 base and J gave up 9 bases; unmatched junction bases: 15. Here the CDR3 reads CASSLSGQPRGHQAFF. DNA for the CDR3: TGTGCCAGCAGCTTGTCGGGACAGCCCCGAGGTCACCAAGCTTTCTTT.

V and J are TRBV19 and TRBJ2-1; 8 bases are shared with TRBD2. The germline CDR1 and CDR2 sequences are LNHDA and SQIVND (reference sequence). There are 15 residues in the CDR3. Trimming removed 3 bases from V and 7 bases from J; junction bases left unmatched: 8. CDR3 DNA sequence: TGTGCCAGTAGTATGTCAGCGGGAGCAAGGAATGAGCAGTTCTTC. Its protein product is CASSMSAGARNEQFF.

For the CDR3, the DNA is TGTGCCAGCAGTGAAAATCCTAGCGGGAGGGATACGCAGTATTTT. This translates into CASSENPSGRDTQYF. The chain uses TRBV6-1 and TRBJ2-3, with TRBD2 matching over 11 bases. CDR1 and CDR2 from the germline V gene are MNHNS and SASEGT. CDR3 length: 15 residues. Trimming at V came to 2 bases and at J to 6 bases, leaving 4 bases not matched to a gene.

J is TRBJ1-4 and V is TRBV6-5; weak D call: TRBD1 (5 bases). Per germline, CDR1 MNHEY and CDR2 SVGAGI. Trimming removed 6 bases from V and 3 bases from J, with 14 bases in between. This CDR3 contains 15 residues. The CDR3 region is CASRVQGGPNEKLFF. The CDR3, as DNA: TGTGCCAGCAGGGTCCAGGGAGGCCCTAATGAAAAACTGTTTTTT.

The chain is built from TRBV19 and TRBJ2-7; 7 nucleotides agree with TRBD1. Germline CDR1 reads LNHDA; CDR2 reads SQIVND (reference sequence). Germline trimming cut 4 bases from V and 3 bases from J; bases unmatched to any gene: 12. The CDR3 sequence is 16 residues long. The CDR3 sequence is CASSTTQGKRDYEQYF. Here the CDR3 DNA reads TGTGCCAGTAGTACGACACAGGGGAAAAGGGACTACGAGCAGTACTTC.

The rearrangement uses TRBV7-3 and TRBJ2-1; 10 positions match TRBD2. Germline lookup yields CDR1 SGHTA and CDR2 FQGTGA. V trimming: 4 bases; J trimming: 9 bases; junction bases outside the gene matches: 15. The CDR3 is 17 residues long. The CDR3 DNA follows: TGTGCCAGCAGCTACCTACCGGGACTAGCGAGAGTAGGTGAGCAGTTCTTC. This encodes CASSYLPGLARVGEQFF.

V and J are TRBV12-3 or TRBV12-4 and TRBJ2-7; D unclear. The CDR3 runs 13 residues. The germline V and J ends were trimmed by 6 bases and 1 base, with 10 bases remaining between them. The CDR3 region has the DNA TGTGCCAGCAGCCCTCGTAATTCCTACGAGCAGTACTTC. It encodes CASSPRNSYEQYF.

The V gene is TRBV19, the J gene TRBJ2-1, with 10 bases that match TRBD1. Germline CDR1 reads LNHDA; CDR2 reads SQIVND (reference sequence). The CDR3 has 15 residues. Germline trimming cut 5 bases from V and 9 bases from J; bases unmatched to any gene: 10. The CDR3 here is CASSFRDRGKSEQFF. Written as DNA, the CDR3 is TGTGCCAGTAGTTTCCGGGACAGGGGTAAGAGTGAGCAGTTCTTC.

To note about this clone: The same CDR3 is also encoded by other DNA sequences in this sample. The chain joins TRBV6-5 to TRBJ1-4, with D uncertain. Germline-derived CDR1 and CDR2 are MNHEY and SVGAGI. Trimming shortened V by 6 bases and J by 0 bases, and 8 bases separated the two germline ends. This CDR3 contains 14 residues. CDR3 protein: CASRDRATNEKLFF. The CDR3, as DNA: TGTGCCAGCAGAGATCGAGCAACTAATGAAAAACTGTTTTTT.

The CDR3 DNA follows: TGTGCCAGCAGCTTCAGGACAGGGAGGTCCCCCTCCTACGAGCAGTACTTC. This codes for CASSFRTGRSPSYEQYF. This sequence joins TRBV7-2 and TRBJ2-7; 8 bases are a match to TRBD1. V shed 3 bases and J 0 bases; nucleotides not matched to a gene: 10. CDR1 is SGHTA and CDR2 is FQGNSA in the germline V gene. CDR3 length: 17 amino acids.

This sequence joins TRBV18 and TRBJ1-2; 8 nucleotides line up with TRBD1. In germline, CDR1 is KGHSH, CDR2 LQKENI. The CDR3 is 13 residues long. J was trimmed by 7 bases and V by 6 bases; bases with no gene match: 7. CDR3: CASSGQAMRGYTF. CDR3 bases: TGTGCCAGCTCGGGACAGGCGATGCGTGGCTACACCTTC.